Listed below are T cell receptor beta chains from one sample, sequenced in a study of shared T cell receptors in the human thymus. Profiled with immunoSEQ multiplex PCR; TCRdb holds only in-frame clones, not every one. The profile shows some 700,000 clones, 70% to 90% of them singletons. The sample was also reused in another study, on human thymus T cells.

Sequencing was performed on thymocytes. The receptors shown here come from a girl under three years old with a congenital heart defect. Both conserved end residues are part of each CDR3. Fields, in order: clone size, D gene, CDR3 length, V gene, J gene, CDR3 protein, CDR3 DNA. The D gene is left open where the match is weak. The size field is filled for only some rows; it gives once, few, many or a size class.

>-|-|13|TRBV27|TRBJ1-1
CASSWELSAEAFF
TGTGCCAGCAGTTGGGAGCTTTCCGCTGAAGCTTTCTTT
>-|-|13|TRBV5-1|TRBJ1-1
CASSFKPDTEAFF
TGCGCCAGCAGCTTTAAACCGGACACTGAAGCTTTCTTT
>-|-|11|TRBV15|TRBJ1-2
CATGGVRGYTF
TGTGCCACAGGGGGGGTTCGTGGCTACACCTTC
>-|TRBD1|16|TRBV19|TRBJ1-5
CASSIMGQGYNQPQHF
TGTGCCAGTAGTATCATGGGACAGGGCTACAATCAGCCCCAGCATTTT
>-|-|14|TRBV14|TRBJ1-1
CASSQDRRDTEAFF
TGTGCCAGCAGCCAAGACAGGAGGGACACTGAAGCTTTCTTT
>-|-|17|TRBV4-1|TRBJ1-1
CASSQEGGDKICTEAFF
TGCGCCAGCAGCCAAGAGGGGGGAGATAAGATATGCACTGAAGCTTTCTTT
>-|-|16|TRBV6-1|TRBJ1-5
CASSGLTGMADQPQHF
TGTGCCAGCAGTGGCTTGACAGGTATGGCGGATCAGCCCCAGCATTTT
>-|TRBD2|16|TRBV5-4|TRBJ2-7
CASSRDTSGLFYEQYF
TGTGCCAGCAGCCGCGATACTAGCGGGCTATTCTACGAGCAGTACTTC
>-|TRBD1|17|TRBV2|TRBJ2-7
CASSDGFEDRGFYEQYF
TGTGCCAGCAGTGATGGGTTTGAGGACAGGGGATTCTACGAGCAGTACTTC
>-|-|15|TRBV18|TRBJ1-2
CASSPTGAGDDGYTF
TGTGCCAGCTCACCAACCGGAGCAGGGGATGATGGCTACACCTTC
>-|TRBD1|18|TRBV28|TRBJ1-5
CASSFPAWDSYSNQPQHF
TGTGCCAGCAGTTTCCCCGCCTGGGACAGCTATAGCAATCAGCCCCAGCATTTT
>-|TRBD1|14|TRBV5-4|TRBJ1-2
CASSVGTGNYGYTF
TGTGCCAGCAGCGTTGGGACAGGCAACTATGGCTACACCTTC
>-|-|17|TRBV5-1|TRBJ1-6
CASSYGNQGPYNSPLHF
TGCGCCAGCAGCTATGGGAACCAGGGGCCTTATAATTCACCCCTCCACTTT
>-|-|16|TRBV18|TRBJ1-3
CASSPPRGLSGNTIYF
TGTGCCAGCTCACCGCCCCGGGGACTCTCTGGAAACACCATATATTTT
>-|-|13|TRBV5-1|TRBJ1-6
CASSGQGHYPLHF
TGCGCCAGCAGCGGGCAGGGTCATTACCCCCTCCACTTT
>-|TRBD1|15|TRBV5-5|TRBJ2-7
CASSLFTGDEYEQYF
TGTGCCAGCAGCTTATTCACAGGGGATGAATACGAGCAGTACTTC
>-|TRBD2|16|TRBV5-1|TRBJ2-3
CASSPLTSGGVDTQYF
TGCGCCAGCAGCCCGCTGACTAGCGGGGGGGTTGATACGCAGTATTTT
>-|TRBD1|13|TRBV5-1|TRBJ1-2
CASSLRGLYGYTF
TGCGCCAGCAGTCTAAGGGGGCTCTATGGCTACACCTTC
>once|TRBD2|18|TRBV7-7|TRBJ2-2
CASSISLLAGGYTGELFF
TGTGCCAGCAGCATTTCCCTACTAGCGGGGGGTTACACCGGGGAGCTGTTTTTT
>-|TRBD1|14|TRBV25-1|TRBJ1-2
CASSGTGREHGYTF
TGTGCCAGCAGCGGGACAGGGCGTGAACATGGCTACACCTTC
>-|TRBD1|15|TRBV5-1|TRBJ2-1
CASSIRDSSYNEQFF
TGCGCCAGCAGTATCCGGGACAGCTCCTACAATGAGCAGTTCTTC
>-|-|13|TRBV5-6|TRBJ2-1
CASSLTGINEQFF
TGTGCCAGCAGCTTGACAGGGATCAATGAGCAGTTCTTC
>few|-|14|TRBV15|TRBJ1-2
CATSRDGWGHGYTF
TGTGCCACCAGCAGAGATGGATGGGGCCATGGCTACACCTTC
>-|-|12|TRBV10-3|TRBJ1-5
CAIGGGVQPQHF
TGTGCCATCGGGGGAGGGGTTCAGCCCCAGCATTTT
>once|-|16|TRBV6-1|TRBJ1-5
CASSDNTGYSNQPQHF
TGTGCCAGCAGTGATAACACAGGGTATAGCAATCAGCCCCAGCATTTT
>-|-|17|TRBV9|TRBJ1-2
CASSVVGEDDLLYGYTF
TGTGCCAGCAGCGTAGTCGGAGAGGATGACTTACTCTATGGCTACACCTTC
>-|TRBD1|16|TRBV5-1|TRBJ1-6
CASSLDQGGSNSPLHF
TGCGCCAGCAGCTTGGACCAGGGGGGCTCTAATTCACCCCTCCACTTT
>few|-|15|TRBV6-5|TRBJ1-1
CASSQGTLVNTEAFF
TGTGCCAGCAGCCAGGGGACATTGGTGAACACTGAAGCTTTCTTT
>-|-|13|TRBV11-2|TRBJ2-5
CASAHRIQETQYF
TGTGCCAGCGCTCACAGAATTCAAGAGACCCAGTACTTC
>-|TRBD1|15|TRBV7-2|TRBJ2-1
CASSYRTGPNNEQFF
TGTGCCAGCAGCTACCGGACAGGGCCCAACAATGAGCAGTTCTTC
>-|-|13|TRBV2|TRBJ1-1
CASRGALTLGAFF
TGTGCCAGCAGGGGGGCATTAACCCTTGGAGCTTTCTTT
>few|-|15|TRBV5-1|TRBJ1-1
CASSLVVKPRTEAFF
TGCGCCAGCAGCTTGGTCGTAAAGCCGAGGACTGAAGCTTTCTTT
>-|-|18|TRBV7-2|TRBJ1-1
CASSLAPPRTRRGTEAFF
TGTGCCAGCAGCTTAGCCCCTCCTAGGACCCGAAGGGGGACTGAAGCTTTCTTT
>-|-|17|TRBV15|TRBJ1-5
CATSRDRGGNSNQPQHF
TGTGCCACCAGCAGAGATCGCGGAGGAAATAGCAATCAGCCCCAGCATTTT
>-|-|15|TRBV12-2|TRBJ2-7
CASRLTGGTCCEQYF
TGTGCAAGTCGCCTTACGGGGGGGACCTGTTGCGAGCAGTACTTC